The clone carrying this T cell receptor beta chain was detected ten times or more. The data belong to a study of Graves' ophthalmopathy and Graves' hyperthyroidism. The CDR3 sequence is 15 residues long. The ends were cut back, 6 bases at V and 11 bases at J, with 26 bases in the middle. The germline V gene encodes CDR1 MDHEN and CDR2 SYDVKM. RNA served as the template for amplifying TCR beta CDR3 regions. The library came from an HTBI-primed first-round RT-PCR and a second-round multiplex PCR. One entry per CDR3 protein, called by TCRdb with MiXCR from the multiplex PCR reads. The profile covers about 620,000 distinct CDR3 sequences, with 22% appearing a single time and roughly 6.9% taken by the ten largest.

Sequenced sample: peripheral blood. The clonotype originates from a woman aged 18-29 years with stable Graves' hyperthyroidism. Some clones in this sample may be carry-over from other donors' samples. V and J are TRBV28 and TRBJ2-7, with D possibly being TRBD1 (6 bases). CDR3 nucleotide sequence: TGTGCCAGCAGCACCTCTACATCGAGCAGGGGTAAGGAGTACTTC. As protein: CASSTSTSSRGKEYF.